This T cell receptor beta chain was observed in a study of CD8 T cells in ankylosing spondylitis. General observations from the study: Prior literature has documented some motif variants in synovial fluid and blood from reactive arthritis. For ankylosing spondylitis blood, a TCR beta motif of roughly 8 highly homologous variants appeared characteristic. The disease-linked clones had a CD8+ phenotype and low blood frequencies.

A remark on this clonotype: As yet, its antigen is unknown.

Looked up from germline, CDR1 is DFQATT and CDR2 is SNEGSKA (reference sequence). This CDR3 region has 13 residues. V was shortened by 3 bases and J by 5 bases, with 11 bases between the two germline ends. MiXCR, applied by TCRdb to the 5' RACE reads, yields one record per CDR3 protein. The data hold 350,000 or so distinct CDR3 sequences, with 14% to 15% observed a single time. The chain has TRBV20-1 and TRBJ1-5; no definite D call. The sequenced sample consisted of blood, either unsorted or a sorted T cell fraction (not recorded which). The TCR sequence derives from a male donor with ankylosing spondylitis or in good health (not recorded which). Here the CDR3 DNA reads TGCAGTGCTAGCGACACGAAGGATCAGCCCCAGCATTTT. This gives the protein CSASDTKDQPQHF.